Below, 26 T cell receptor beta chains from the same sample are listed, as sequenced in a study of beta chain features in type 1 diabetes. The antigens for these receptors are not known. Regarding the study as a whole: In all four CD4+ subsets, TCRB CDR3 length was significantly, moderately reduced in type 1 diabetes.

Expressed TCRB transcripts were sequenced after all isolated RNA was converted to cDNA. Profiling relied on immunoSEQ multiplex PCR, and the TCRdb table lists in-frame clones only, not all of them. Among about 240,000 clones listed, approximately 15% were seen once. The sequenced sample was naive CD4+ T cells from blood. All receptors derive from a man aged 25 to 40 with type 1 diabetes.

This clone was seen a few times. This sequence joins TRBV5-4 and TRBJ2-7, with D possibly TRBD2 on 5 matching bases. Germline CDR1 reads SGHNT; CDR2 reads YYREEE (reference sequence). The ends were cut back, 0 bases at V and 6 bases at J, with 10 bases in the middle. The CDR3 is 13 amino acids. For the CDR3, the DNA is TGTGCCAGCAGCTTGGAAGGACGGGGCGAGCAGTACTTC. This encodes CASSLEGRGEQYF. The variable domain in full, completed from reference TRBV5-4 and TRBJ2-7, reads ETGVTQSPTHLIKTRGQQVTLRCSSQSGHNTVSWYQQALGQGPQFIFQYYREEENGRGNFPPRFSGLQFPNYSSELNVNALELDDSALYLCASSLEGRGEQYFGPGTRLTVT.

This clone was observed a few times. The chain employs TRBV7-8 and TRBJ2-3; 10 nucleotides agree with TRBD2. Germline CDR1 reads SGHVS; CDR2 reads FQNEAQ. This CDR3 region has 17 residues. J gave up 4 bases and V 0 bases, and 7 bases lay outside the gene matches. CDR3 region: CASSLAPSGGGPDTQYF. The DNA for the CDR3 is TGTGCCAGCAGCTTAGCCCCTAGCGGGGGAGGCCCAGATACGCAGTATTTT.

This chain links TRBV28 with TRBJ2-1, with 7 positions matching TRBD1. Germline V gives CDR1 MDHEN, CDR2 SYDVKM. The CDR3 consists of 15 residues. V trimming: 4 bases; J trimming: 0 bases; junction bases outside the gene matches: 3. The CDR3 spells CASSSGQVSYNEQFF. CDR3 sequence (DNA): TGTGCCAGCAGTTCCGGACAGGTCTCCTACAATGAGCAGTTCTTC.

This clone has a handful of counts. The chain joins TRBV19 to TRBJ2-3; 7 positions agree with TRBD2. CDR3 size: 15 residues. From germline, CDR1 is LNHDA and CDR2 SQIVND (reference sequence). V gave up 5 bases and J gave up 1 base; unmatched junction bases: 6. For the CDR3, the DNA is TGTGCCAGTAGTTGGGAGGGGACCGGCACAGATACGCAGTATTTT. It encodes CASSWEGTGTDTQYF.

This clone was counted a few times. V and J are TRBV19 and TRBJ2-4, with D unclear. V lost 0 bases and J lost 4, with 10 bases in between. This CDR3 comprises 15 residues. The germline gives CDR1 LNHDA, CDR2 SQIVND (reference sequence). CDR3 DNA: TGTGCCAGTAGTATAGATGGAGACCCTAAAAACATTCAGTACTTC. This codes for CASSIDGDPKNIQYF.

This chain joins TRBV19 and TRBJ1-5; D is perhaps TRBD1 (6 bases). Germline CDR1 LNHDA, CDR2 SQIVND (reference sequence). The V end was cut by 3 bases, the J end by 6 bases, with 9 bases between. The CDR3 is 13 residues long. This CDR3 is CASSIGRGQPQHF. The CDR3 DNA reads TGTGCCAGTAGTATCGGCAGGGGTCAGCCCCAGCATTTT.

V usage is TRBV4-2 and J usage is TRBJ2-6; D may be TRBD1 (5 bases). CDR3 length equals 15 residues. Germline assignment: CDR1 LGHNA and CDR2 YNFKEQ. Trimming removed 0 bases at V and 3 bases at J, with 6 bases between. CDR3 loop: CASSQEGVGANVLTF. CDR3 in DNA: TGTGCCAGCAGCCAAGAAGGGGTTGGGGCCAACGTCCTGACTTTC.

A note on this clone: Relative to the germline gene, one junction end is altered; a read error may explain this. This chain links TRBV18 with TRBJ2-1; D might be TRBD1 (5 bases). CDR3 length equals 13 residues. Germline assignment: CDR1 KGHSH and CDR2 LQKENI. The CDR3 spells CASSPGPDLEVIF. CDR3 coding DNA: TGTGCCAGCTCACCGGGGCCCGATCTAGAGGTGATCTTC.

V is TRBV7-9 and J is TRBJ1-1; D may be TRBD1 (5 bases). Germline V gene sequence: CDR1 SEHNR, CDR2 FQNEAQ (reference sequence). V dropped 1 base and J dropped 7 bases, with 16 bases sitting between them. This CDR3 comprises 15 residues. The CDR3 sequence is CASSLVGQGFGEAFF. In DNA form, the CDR3 reads TGTGCCAGCAGCTTAGTGGGTCAGGGTTTTGGTGAAGCTTTCTTT.

This clone was observed a few times. J is TRBJ1-2 and V is TRBV7-2; D is ambiguous. Trimming removed 2 bases from V and 4 bases from J, with 14 bases in between. This CDR3 region has 15 residues. Germline CDR1 SGHTA, CDR2 FQGNSA. Here the CDR3 reads CASSLTAPEGYGYTF. CDR3 sequence (DNA): TGTGCCAGCAGCTTAACGGCTCCGGAGGGCTATGGCTACACCTTC.

There are a few counts of this clone. The chain combines TRBV7-9 with TRBJ2-3; D uncertain. The germline V and J ends were trimmed by 5 bases and 0 bases, with 12 bases remaining between them. Per germline, CDR1 SEHNR and CDR2 FQNEAQ (reference sequence). The CDR3 spans 15 residues. CDR3 in amino acids: CASSALDFSTDTQYF. DNA of the CDR3: TGTGCCAGCAGCGCGCTTGATTTTAGCACAGATACGCAGTATTTT.

There are a few counts of this clone. The V call is TRBV28, the J call TRBJ1-1, with D possibly being TRBD1 (5 bases). Germline CDR1 MDHEN, CDR2 SYDVKM. The CDR3 has 14 amino acids. V lost 2 bases and J 5 bases, leaving 12 bases between the germline ends. CDR3 residues: CASSLSQGWTEAFF. The DNA for the CDR3 is TGTGCCAGCAGTTTAAGTCAGGGTTGGACTGAAGCTTTCTTT.

This clone was recorded a few times. The chain combines TRBV15 with TRBJ2-1, with 8 positions matching TRBD1. Trimming cost V 0 bases and J 7 bases; bases outside gene matches: 14. The CDR3 totals 18 residues. Per the germline V gene, CDR1 is LNHNV and CDR2 is YYDKDF (reference sequence). CDR3 sequence (DNA): TGTGCCACCAGCAGAGAAGGAACTCGGCAGGGGGCTTGGAATGAGCAGTTCTTC. This translates into CATSREGTRQGAWNEQFF.

The rearrangement uses TRBV15 and TRBJ2-5, with TRBD2 matching over 8 bases. Trimming cost V 1 base and J 2 bases; bases outside gene matches: 9. The CDR3 spans 17 residues. CDR1 and CDR2 from the germline V gene are LNHNV and YYDKDF (reference sequence). The CDR3 here is CATSRGDLAGGQETQYF. The CDR3 nucleotides read TGTGCCACCAGCAGAGGTGATCTAGCGGGCGGACAAGAGACCCAGTACTTC. The full variable domain, its missing parts supplied by reference TRBV15 and TRBJ2-5, is DAMVIQNPRYQVTQFGKPVTLSCSQTLNHNVMYWYQQKSSQAPKLLFHYYDKDFNNEADTPDNFQSRRPNTSFCFLDIRSPGLGDTAMYLCATSRGDLAGGQETQYFGPGTRLLVL.

The rearrangement uses TRBV27 and TRBJ1-1, with 10 bases matching TRBD1. Germline V gives CDR1 MNHEY, CDR2 SMNVEV (reference sequence). The V and J ends lost 5 bases and 12 bases, in that order; junction bases with no gene match: 12. The length of the CDR3 is 14 residues. CDR3 coding DNA: TGTGCCAGCAGTCCAAGACAGGGGGCGGTTATGCCTTTCTTT. Amino acid sequence: CASSPRQGAVMPFF.

This clone was observed a handful of times. CDR3 sequence reads: CASSQAGTVVYEQYF. The DNA of the CDR3 is TGTGCCAGCAGCCAAGCCGGGACAGTAGTCTACGAGCAGTACTTC. The chain carries TRBV14 and TRBJ2-7; 7 positions agree with TRBD1. The CDR3 extends over 15 amino acids. V gave up 1 base and J gave up 3 bases; unmatched junction bases: 6. CDR1 and CDR2 from the germline V gene are SGHDN and FVKESK.

V usage is TRBV7-9 and J usage is TRBJ1-1; unclear D gene. The CDR3 length is 13 residues. Germline lookup yields CDR1 SEHNR and CDR2 FQNEAQ (reference sequence). V lost 2 bases to trimming and J lost 3 bases, with 7 bases between them. CDR3 nucleotides: TGTGCCAGCAGCTTACGGTCCTACACTGAAGCTTTCTTT. Its protein product is CASSLRSYTEAFF.

The J gene is TRBJ2-5, the V gene TRBV30; TRBD2 aligns across 8 bases. The CDR3 is 14 residues long. J was trimmed by 5 bases and V by 3 bases; bases with no gene match: 8. Germline V CDR1 and CDR2: GTSNPN, SVGIG (reference sequence). The CDR3 sequence: CAWRDGGGAETQYF. CDR3 coding DNA: TGTGCCTGGAGGGACGGGGGGGGCGCGGAGACCCAGTACTTC. Combining the CDR3 with reference TRBV30 and TRBJ2-5 gives the whole variable domain SQTIHQWPATLVQPVGSPLSLECTVEGTSNPNLYWYRQAAGRGLQLLFYSVGIGQISSEVPQNLSASRPQDRQFILSSKKLLLSDSGFYLCAWRDGGGAETQYFGPGTRLLVL.

The V call is TRBV25-1, the J call TRBJ2-1, with TRBD1 as a possible D gene (6 bases). The V gene lost 1 base and the J gene lost 9 bases, with 13 bases spanning the gap. Germline CDR1 MGHDK, CDR2 SYGVNS. The CDR3 contains 14 residues. The CDR3 sequence is CASSEWVGAIEQFF. As DNA, the CDR3 is TGTGCCAGCAGTGAATGGGTGGGGGCGATTGAGCAGTTCTTC.

This clone was observed a few times. The rearrangement links TRBV7-8 to TRBJ2-4; 8 bases align to TRBD2. The CDR3 runs to 16 residues. V gave up 1 base and J gave up 1 base; unmatched junction bases: 3. Germline assignment: CDR1 SGHVS and CDR2 FQNEAQ. The CDR3 sequence: CASSLVGGAAKNIQYF. Written as DNA, the CDR3 is TGTGCCAGCAGCTTAGTCGGGGGGGCCGCCAAAAACATTCAGTACTTC.

The chain carries TRBV5-4 and TRBJ2-4; 7 bases are shared with TRBD1. V lost 4 bases, J lost 0 bases, and 4 bases stayed unmatched. This CDR3 has 15 amino acids. From germline, CDR1 is SGHNT and CDR2 YYREEE (reference sequence). CDR3 in DNA: TGTGCCAGCAGCACAGGGGTGTCAGCCAAAAACATTCAGTACTTC. Residues: CASSTGVSAKNIQYF.

There are a few counts of this clone. For the CDR3, the DNA is TGTGCCTGGAGTGTAAACAGGGGGTGGGGTGGCTACACCTTC. It codes for CAWSVNRGWGGYTF. The chain uses TRBV30 and TRBJ1-2, with 8 bases aligning to TRBD1. The CDR3 runs 14 residues. The junction had 7 bases not matched to a gene; V was cut back by 0 bases and J by 7 bases. CDR1 and CDR2 from the germline V gene are GTSNPN and SVGIG (reference sequence).

In this sample, this clone turned up a few times. The rearrangement links TRBV4-1 to TRBJ1-1, with no clear D. V lost 0 bases and J lost 5, with 10 bases in between. The length of the CDR3 is 14 residues. Per the germline V gene, CDR1 is MGHRA and CDR2 is YSYEKL. The CDR3: CASSQEGRGTEAFF. The DNA of the CDR3 is TGCGCCAGCAGCCAAGAAGGTCGGGGTACTGAAGCTTTCTTT.

A word on this clone: Additional DNA sequences in this sample encode the identical CDR3. V gene TRBV18 combines with J gene TRBJ2-7, with 8 bases identical to TRBD1. From germline, CDR1 is KGHSH and CDR2 LQKENI. V trimming: 3 bases; J trimming: 2 bases; junction bases outside the gene matches: 3. This CDR3 comprises 14 residues. For the CDR3, the DNA is TGTGCCAGCTCACCTCGACAGGGGACCTACGAGCAGTACTTC. The encoded protein is CASSPRQGTYEQYF.

V gene TRBV7-8 combines with J gene TRBJ2-3, with 7 bases fitting TRBD2. The CDR3 consists of 16 residues. Germline loops: CDR1 SGHVS, CDR2 FQNEAQ. V trimming: 6 bases; J trimming: 6 bases; junction bases outside the gene matches: 15. CDR3 protein: CASRPRLASGSDTQYF. DNA of the CDR3: TGTGCCAGCAGGCCCCGCCTGGCTAGCGGCTCGGATACGCAGTATTTT.

This clone occurred a few times. The chain combines TRBV6-6 with TRBJ2-3, with 9 bases fitting TRBD1. Trimming cost V 5 bases and J 4 bases; bases outside gene matches: 7. The CDR3 is made up of 15 amino acids. Germline loops: CDR1 MNHNY, CDR2 SVGAGI (reference sequence). CDR3 amino acids: CASSTPGQGADTQYF. CDR3 nucleotides: TGTGCCAGCAGTACACCGGGACAGGGAGCAGATACGCAGTATTTT.